Shown below are 30 T cell receptor beta chains from a single sample sequenced in a study of CD8+ T cells in alopecia areata. Reverse transcription of extracted RNA yielded cDNA, which provided the sequencing template. The data were produced by immunoSEQ multiplex PCR, yet TCRdb's version contains in-frame clones alone and is incomplete. The sample has 100,000 to 120,000 clones, about 60% seen once. Sequencing input: NKG2D-low CD8+ T cells sorted from blood. These receptors all stem from a human donor with alopecia areata.

The rearrangement joins TRBV28 to TRBJ2-1, with D perhaps TRBD2 (6 bases). Germline values: CDR1 MDHEN, CDR2 SYDVKM. This CDR3 has 15 amino acids. The V end was cut by 6 bases, the J end by 3 bases, with 15 bases between. CDR3 sequence: CASSPLAGYYNEQFF. The CDR3 region has the DNA TGTGCCAGCAGCCCCCTCGCGGGATACTACAATGAGCAGTTCTTC.

The gene calls are TRBV4-1 and TRBJ2-5, with 8 nucleotides matching TRBD1. The CDR3 runs to 17 residues. The J segment lost 2 bases and the V segment lost 4 bases, leaving 12 bases of the junction unmatched. Germline V gene data show CDR1 as MGHRA and CDR2 as YSYEKL. CDR3 loop: CASSPEHSDRGQETQYF. The CDR3 DNA reads as TGCGCCAGCAGCCCAGAACATTCCGACAGGGGACAAGAGACCCAGTACTTC.

As DNA, the CDR3 is TGTGCCAGCAGAACGGGACAGCAAGAAGCTTTCTTT. Translation gives CASRTGQQEAFF. V gene TRBV2 combines with J gene TRBJ1-1; 7 bases are shared with TRBD1. This CDR3 is 12 amino acids long. V trimming: 6 bases; J trimming: 8 bases; junction bases outside the gene matches: 6. Germline V gene data show CDR1 as SNHLY and CDR2 as FYNNEI.

J is TRBJ2-7 and V is TRBV19, with D possibly matching TRBD1 (5 bases). Germline V gene lookup returns CDR1 LNHDA and CDR2 SQIVND (reference sequence). The CDR3 is made up of 13 amino acids. V shed 3 bases and J shed 3 bases, with 9 bases lying between them. As DNA, the CDR3 is TGTGCCAGTAGTATCCAGGGTTACTACGAGCAGTACTTC. The encoded protein is CASSIQGYYEQYF.

The chain has TRBV27 and TRBJ2-1; TRBD1 agrees at 8 bases. J lost 14 bases, V lost 5 bases, and 8 bases had no gene match. This CDR3 has 12 amino acids. CDR1 is MNHEY, CDR2 SMNVEV, per germline (reference sequence). The CDR3 bases are TGTGCCAGCAGTGCAATACAGGGGGAAAAGTTCTTC. Translating gives CASSAIQGEKFF.

The V call is TRBV10-3, the J call TRBJ2-7, with TRBD1 as a possible D gene (7 bases). Germline V gene sequence: CDR1 ENHRY, CDR2 SYGVKD. Trimming stripped 11 bases from V and 1 base from J, with 21 bases between. There are 15 residues in the CDR3. The chain's CDR3 is CAGGGGTESSYEQYF. CDR3 in DNA: TGTGCCGGCGGTGGAGGGACAGAATCGTCCTACGAGCAGTACTTC.

This chain joins TRBV27 and TRBJ2-3; no clear D. This CDR3 has 13 amino acids. The V gene lost 0 bases and the J gene lost 6 bases, with 7 bases spanning the gap. Germline V gene data show CDR1 as MNHEY and CDR2 as SMNVEV (reference sequence). The CDR3 protein is CASSLSARDTQYF. CDR3 nucleotide sequence: TGTGCCAGCAGTTTATCGGCGAGGGATACGCAGTATTTT.

The chain couples TRBV6-5 to TRBJ2-7; D unclear. The germline gives CDR1 MNHEY, CDR2 SVGAGI. The CDR3 totals 14 residues. V was clipped by 2 bases and J by 2 bases, with 10 bases between them. CDR3 amino acids: CASSYRQVAYEQYF. CDR3 nucleotide sequence: TGTGCCAGCAGTTACCGGCAGGTTGCCTACGAGCAGTACTTC.

V and J are TRBV28 and TRBJ1-2; D is ambiguous. Trimming removed 6 bases from V and 3 bases from J, with 11 bases in between. The length of the CDR3 is 13 residues. Germline V gene data show CDR1 as MDHEN and CDR2 as SYDVKM. In DNA, the CDR3 is TGTGCCAGCAGAGACACCACGGACTATGGCTACACCTTC. This encodes CASRDTTDYGYTF.

This chain uses TRBV6-1 with TRBJ2-1; D gene ambiguous. The germline CDR1 and CDR2 sequences are MNHNS and SASEGT. This CDR3 comprises 12 residues. The V end lost 3 bases, the J end lost 9 bases, and 9 bases lay between the germline ends. In DNA, the CDR3 is TGTGCCAGCAGTGACGGATGGGTTGAGCAGTTCTTC. This encodes CASSDGWVEQFF.

This chain connects TRBV7-9 to TRBJ1-5, with D possibly TRBD1 on 6 matching bases. Germline CDR1 is SEHNR and CDR2 is FQNEAQ (reference sequence). The ends were cut back, 1 base at V and 7 bases at J, with 11 bases in the middle. The CDR3 runs to 14 residues. The CDR3 spells CASSLGGARQPQHF. CDR3 nucleotide sequence: TGTGCCAGCAGCTTAGGGGGGGCTCGGCAGCCCCAGCATTTT.

The V gene is TRBV27, the J gene TRBJ2-7; 8 positions match TRBD2. This CDR3 spans 15 amino acids. The germline CDR1 and CDR2 sequences are MNHEY and SMNVEV (reference sequence). Trimming at V came to 4 bases and at J to 1 base, leaving 6 bases not matched to a gene. The CDR3 here is CASSSPGLGSYEQYF. The CDR3 coding sequence is TGTGCCAGCAGTTCACCGGGACTAGGGTCCTACGAGCAGTACTTC.

The rearrangement joins TRBV2 to TRBJ2-3; D call uncertain. The CDR3 length is 13 residues. V shed 11 bases and J shed 2 bases, with 14 bases lying between them. Germline loops: CDR1 SNHLY, CDR2 FYNNEI. CDR3 residues: CAARPILTDTQYF. The CDR3 DNA sequence: TGTGCCGCAAGACCCATCCTCACAGATACGCAGTATTTT.

The chain recombines TRBV29-1 with TRBJ1-2; unclear D gene. Germline V gene sequence: CDR1 SQVTM, CDR2 ANQGSEA. Trimming removed 7 bases from V and 8 bases from J, with 17 bases in between. This CDR3 has 12 amino acids. The CDR3 nucleotides read TGCAGCGCCCCGGACGTATTGGAAGGCTACACCTTC. The encoded protein is CSAPDVLEGYTF.

The chain joins TRBV7-2 to TRBJ2-1; tentative D call: TRBD2 (6 bases). Germline V gene sequence: CDR1 SGHTA, CDR2 FQGNSA. The V and J ends lost 3 bases and 4 bases respectively, with 10 bases between them. This CDR3 has 14 residues. The CDR3 spells CASSFGGSYNEQFF. DNA of the CDR3: TGTGCCAGCAGCTTCGGGGGAAGTTACAATGAGCAGTTCTTC.

By frequency in the sample, this clone is large. The chain has TRBV7-9 and TRBJ2-5; perhaps D is TRBD1 or TRBD2 (5 bases each). Deletions cut 5 bases from V and 1 base from J, with 14 bases between. The CDR3 has 15 residues. CDR1 and CDR2 (germline): SEHNR, FQNEAQ (reference sequence). Written as DNA, the CDR3 is TGTGCCAGCAGCCCGTATCCCGGGACCCAAGAGACCCAGTACTTC. It is translated as CASSPYPGTQETQYF. The full variable domain, completed using reference TRBV7-9 and TRBJ2-5, is DTGVSQNPRHKITKRGQNVTFRCDPISEHNRLYWYRQTLGQGPEFLTYFQNEAQLEKSRLLSDRFSAERPKGSFSTLEIQRTEQGDSAMYLCASSPYPGTQETQYFGPGTRLLVL.

V and J are TRBV9 and TRBJ2-5; maybe TRBD1 (5 bases). The CDR3 extends over 14 amino acids. Germline V gene data show CDR1 as SGDLS and CDR2 as YYNGEE. Trimming removed 0 bases from V and 1 base from J, with 7 bases in between. CDR3 loop: CASSVGQFQETQYF. CDR3 bases: TGTGCCAGCAGCGTAGGACAGTTCCAAGAGACCCAGTACTTC.

The rearrangement joins TRBV7-9 to TRBJ2-5, with 10 bases fitting TRBD2. Losses at the gene ends were 6 bases for V and 9 bases for J; bases not matched to a gene: 13. The CDR3 extends over 15 amino acids. Per the germline V gene, CDR1 is SEHNR and CDR2 is FQNEAQ (reference sequence). CDR3 nucleotides: TGTGCCAGCAGTTCGTTGCCGGGACTAGCGAGGTCCCAGTACTTC. Amino acid sequence: CASSSLPGLARSQYF.

V is TRBV7-2 and J is TRBJ1-2, with a possible D match to TRBD1 (5 bases). The ends were cut back, 5 bases at V and 4 bases at J, with 17 bases in the middle. The germline V gene has CDR1 SGHTA and CDR2 FQGNSA. This CDR3 is 15 amino acids long. CDR3 residues: CASSPIGTHPYGYTF. The CDR3 DNA reads as TGTGCCAGCAGCCCGATAGGGACTCACCCCTATGGCTACACCTTC.

The sample holds a few counts of this clone. The chain recombines TRBV29-1 with TRBJ2-7; D may be TRBD2 (6 bases). V lost 4 bases to trimming and J lost 7 bases, with 20 bases between them. This CDR3 contains 14 residues. Germline V CDR1 and CDR2: SQVTM, ANQGSEA. The CDR3 DNA reads TGCAGCGTTGGCCGACGCGGGAAGGTCTCAGAGCAGTACTTC. Protein sequence: CSVGRRGKVSEQYF.

This chain joins TRBV2 and TRBJ2-7; TRBD2 is a possible D gene (5 bases). V lost 3 bases to trimming and J lost 0 bases, with 9 bases between them. The CDR3 contains 14 residues. The germline V gene encodes CDR1 SNHLY and CDR2 FYNNEI. Here the CDR3 reads CASSEFSDSYEQYF. The CDR3 nucleotides read TGTGCCAGCAGTGAGTTTAGCGACTCCTACGAGCAGTACTTC. The complete variable domain, with remaining parts taken from reference TRBV2 and TRBJ2-7, reads EPEVTQTPSHQVTQMGQEVILRCVPISNHLYFYWYRQILGQKVEFLVSFYNNEISEKSEIFDDQFSVERPDGSNFTLKIRSTKLEDSAMYFCASSEFSDSYEQYFGPGTRLTVT.

The chain links TRBV27 to TRBJ1-1; TRBD1 is a possible D gene (5 bases). This CDR3 comprises 10 residues. Germline V lookup: CDR1 MNHEY, CDR2 SMNVEV (reference sequence). In nucleotides, the CDR3 is TGTCGATCGGGGGGGACTGAAGCTTTCTTT. The encoded protein is CRSGGTEAFF.

The rearrangement uses TRBV18 and TRBJ1-5; D is unresolved. This CDR3 is built from 13 residues. With 3 bases removed from V and 4 bases from J, the gap between germline ends came to 7 bases. Germline loops: CDR1 KGHSH, CDR2 LQKENI. CDR3 protein: CASSPEGNQPQHF. The DNA for the CDR3 is TGTGCCAGCTCACCGGAAGGGAATCAGCCCCAGCATTTT. Full variable domain (missing parts from reference TRBV18 and TRBJ1-5): NAGVMQNPRHLVRRRGQEARLRCSPMKGHSHVYWYRQLPEEGLKFMVYLQKENIIDESGMPKERFSAEFPKEGPSILRIQQVVRGDSAAYFCASSPEGNQPQHFGDGTRLSIL.

J is TRBJ1-5 and V is TRBV28, with D perhaps matching TRBD1 (5 bases). This CDR3 is 16 amino acids long. V gave up 3 bases and J gave up 5 bases, with 17 bases separating them. Germline CDR1 MDHEN, CDR2 SYDVKM. CDR3 bases: TGTGCCAGCAGTTTGGGGACCCCCGGGAACGATCAGCCCCAGCATTTT. This translates into CASSLGTPGNDQPQHF.

The V call is TRBV7-2, the J call TRBJ1-2, with 10 positions matching TRBD1. Germline values: CDR1 SGHTA, CDR2 FQGNSA. The CDR3 length is 17 residues. V was pared by 5 bases and J by 0 bases, with 9 bases of the junction left unmatched. CDR3 in amino acids: CASSAVGQGVSNYGYTF. In DNA form, the CDR3 reads TGTGCCAGCAGCGCCGTCGGACAGGGGGTATCTAACTATGGCTACACCTTC.

V is TRBV28 and J is TRBJ2-7; a weak D match, TRBD2 (6 bases). CDR1 is MDHEN, CDR2 SYDVKM, per germline. V shed 7 bases and J shed 3 bases, with 13 bases lying between them. This CDR3 is 13 amino acids long. In nucleotides, the CDR3 is TGTGCCAGCACCGAGCGGCGGGGCTACGAGCAGTACTTC. This gives the protein CASTERRGYEQYF.

This clone has a handful of counts. This chain links TRBV5-4 with TRBJ2-1; 8 nucleotides agree with TRBD2. V was clipped by 2 bases and J by 3 bases; unmatched bases: 4. Germline lookup yields CDR1 SGHNT and CDR2 YYREEE (reference sequence). CDR3 size: 15 residues. The CDR3 is CASSLEAGDYNEQFF. The CDR3 DNA follows: TGTGCCAGCAGCTTAGAAGCGGGAGACTACAATGAGCAGTTCTTC.

The V and J genes are TRBV27 and TRBJ1-2; D possibly corresponds to TRBD1 (5 bases). Germline V CDR1 and CDR2: MNHEY, SMNVEV (reference sequence). This CDR3 region has 14 residues. The V end lost 8 bases, the J end lost 8 bases, and 21 bases lay between the germline ends. The CDR3 spells CASGSGAGFVGYTF. The CDR3 DNA follows: TGTGCCAGCGGATCCGGGGCAGGGTTTGTCGGCTACACCTTC.

In this sample, this clone turned up a few times. CDR3 amino acids: CASSIELAGGPNNEQFF. Written as DNA, the CDR3 is TGTGCCAGTAGTATAGAGCTAGCGGGAGGGCCTAACAATGAGCAGTTCTTC. The chain has TRBV19 and TRBJ2-1, with 12 positions matching TRBD2. The CDR3 runs 17 residues. Germline CDR1 is LNHDA and CDR2 is SQIVND (reference sequence). The V segment lost 0 bases and the J segment 5 bases; nucleotides outside the gene matches: 5.

V gene TRBV7-3 combines with J gene TRBJ2-1; D uncertain. The germline V gene has CDR1 SGHTA and CDR2 FQGTGA. Deletions cut 2 bases from V and 8 bases from J, with 10 bases between. The CDR3 consists of 13 residues. CDR3 in DNA: TGTGCCAGCAGCTTAGGAATCGGCGATGAGCAGTTCTTC. This encodes CASSLGIGDEQFF.